These T cell receptor beta chains were read from a single sample in a study of OX40 agonist ivuxolimab in advanced cancers. Only in-frame clones appear in the TCRdb table, and some are missing; sequencing was by immunoSEQ multiplex PCR. This table has tens of thousands of clones, roughly nine tenths appearing once. The sample in question was CD4+ or CD8+ T cells sorted from blood, obtained in a trial of the OX40 agonist ivuxolimab. These TCRs come from an adult with an advanced solid tumor such as melanoma, head and neck, liver or kidney cancer. Each CDR3 is given without its conserved first and last residue. Expanded clones are given a class, and other clones once, few, many or no size at all.

size: -; V: TRBV14; J: TRBJ2-7; CDR3: ASSQGGGLYEQY
size: -; V: TRBV9; J: TRBJ2-7; CDR3: ASSGGLVGEQY
size: -; V: TRBV7-3; J: TRBJ2-1; CDR3: ASSPVVGAGGYNEQF
size: -; V: TRBV5-1; J: TRBJ2-7; CDR3: ASSLVLAGGLYEQY
size: -; V: TRBV2; J: TRBJ2-3; CDR3: ASTFTPRTDTQY
size: few; V: TRBV30; J: TRBJ2-5; CDR3: AWSGTSGQETQY
size: -; V: TRBV5-8; J: TRBJ2-3; CDR3: ASSLVGDRLPLDTQY
size: -; V: TRBV14; J: TRBJ2-1; CDR3: ASSQELAGSNEQF
size: -; V: TRBV12-2; J: TRBJ1-1; CDR3: ASPPDRIDTEAF
size: few; V: TRBV2; J: TRBJ2-1; CDR3: ASSISREWEQF
size: -; V: TRBV5-1; J: TRBJ2-3; CDR3: ASSRRRTSGSTDTQY
size: -; V: TRBV11-2; J: TRBJ2-2; CDR3: ASSLGVRPGELF
size: -; V: TRBV11-2; J: -; CDR3: ASSGTSGGTNEQY
size: -; V: TRBV11-3; J: TRBJ1-1; CDR3: ASSLDGSSEAF
size: -; V: TRBV5-4; J: TRBJ2-1; CDR3: ASSSLFTDYAQF
size: -; V: TRBV28; J: TRBJ2-6; CDR3: ASSLWGRSGANVLT
size: -; V: TRBV30; J: TRBJ2-5; CDR3: AWSGTLQETQY
size: -; V: TRBV6-5; J: TRBJ1-5; CDR3: ASSQDSFNQPQH
size: once; V: TRBV19; J: TRBJ2-6; CDR3: ASSIGAVTRSGANVLT
size: once; V: TRBV28; J: TRBJ1-5; CDR3: ASSRLTRGGQPQH
size: many; V: TRBV6-5; J: TRBJ1-2; CDR3: ASSYSGTGDSYT
size: once; V: TRBV28; J: TRBJ1-2; CDR3: ASKPMGDWTDYGYT
size: -; V: TRBV7-9; J: TRBJ1-1; CDR3: ASSPATLGGSAF
size: few; V: TRBV30; J: TRBJ1-1; CDR3: AWSHGPSSEAF
size: -; V: TRBV5-8; J: TRBJ1-2; CDR3: ASSLTGAYGYT
size: -; V: TRBV11-2; J: TRBJ2-1; CDR3: ASSSWTGYNEQF
size: once; V: TRBV21-1; J: TRBJ1-5; CDR3: ASSKGASHLVNQH
size: once; V: TRBV6-6; J: TRBJ2-1; CDR3: ASSLGEGYNEQF
size: -; V: TRBV7-8; J: TRBJ1-5; CDR3: ASSLGGAADQPQH
size: -; V: TRBV6-5; J: TRBJ1-6; CDR3: ASSYSISRDSPLH
size: -; V: TRBV5-4; J: TRBJ2-3; CDR3: ASSLTGEGTQY
size: -; V: TRBV27; J: TRBJ1-6; CDR3: ASSLLVGGRRSPLH
size: -; V: TRBV18; J: TRBJ2-7; CDR3: ASSTRAEYEQY
size: -; V: TRBV6-5; J: TRBJ1-2; CDR3: ATSPGRGLYGYT
size: -; V: TRBV5-5; J: TRBJ2-7; CDR3: ASSYQTGTYEQY
size: -; V: TRBV5-1; J: TRBJ2-7; CDR3: ASSFGRGDYEQY
size: -; V: TRBV7-9; J: TRBJ2-3; CDR3: ASSSGTSGNPGDTQY
size: -; V: TRBV14; J: TRBJ2-2; CDR3: ASSQNKGLANTGELF
size: -; V: TRBV6-1; J: TRBJ2-5; CDR3: ASSEGTRQTQY
size: few; V: TRBV5-1; J: TRBJ1-5; CDR3: ASSKEGGSQPQH
size: -; V: TRBV18; J: TRBJ2-7; CDR3: ASSHGREPYEQY
size: -; V: TRBV29-1; J: TRBJ2-7; CDR3: SSSWGYEQY
size: -; V: TRBV28; J: TRBJ2-3; CDR3: ASGGGPVVDTQY
size: -; V: TRBV29-1; J: TRBJ2-7; CDR3: SGLAGGGGYEQY
size: -; V: TRBV2; J: TRBJ2-5; CDR3: ASRAFQETQY
size: -; V: TRBV30; J: TRBJ2-3; CDR3: AWTRRWADTQY
size: once; V: TRBV29-1; J: TRBJ1-1; CDR3: STGGTNTEAF
size: -; V: TRBV18; J: TRBJ1-3; CDR3: ASSPPTGYSGNTIY
size: -; V: TRBV29-1; J: TRBJ2-5; CDR3: SVTSAGGETQY
size: -; V: TRBV18; J: TRBJ2-7; CDR3: ASSPHSVGDSEQY
size: -; V: TRBV5-1; J: TRBJ2-7; CDR3: ASSLGLAGEQY
size: -; V: TRBV6-1; J: TRBJ1-6; CDR3: ASSPGQPRSPLH
size: -; V: TRBV28; J: TRBJ1-3; CDR3: AATGGNTIY
size: -; V: TRBV28; J: TRBJ1-1; CDR3: ASSPGTGINTEAF
size: once; V: TRBV7-2; J: TRBJ1-2; CDR3: ASSLSITHGYT
size: -; V: TRBV10-3; J: TRBJ1-1; CDR3: AISLQGGKTEAF